The following is a TCR beta chain sequence with its context. Its antigen is currently unknown. The record originates from a study of cytomegalovirus exposure and HLA in healthy donors. Study-wide results and limits: In a later analysis, common viral pathogens appeared linked to several of the most significant clusters.

The PCR used 60 Vbeta and 13 Jbeta primers. Per the authors' pipeline: An analysis performed later counted about 80 million unique TCR beta chains (roughly 11 million of them shared). Measured with immunoSEQ multiplex PCR; TCRdb has only the in-frame clones, and not every one. Clone size and the V and J calls come from that table; the DNA yielded D and trimming. This table holds about 190,000 clones, 75% to 90% found once. Nominal health characterized the donors when sampled, though unrecorded immune exposures were likely. The sample taken for sequencing was PBMCs. The clonotype was recovered from a man in his forties in good health and CMV-seropositive.

The chain's CDR3 is CASNLRGRDEKLFF. CDR3 nucleotide sequence: TGTGCCAGCAATCTGAGGGGGCGAGATGAAAAACTGTTTTTT. V and J are TRBV6-5 and TRBJ1-4, with 7 bases fitting TRBD1. CDR1 MNHEY and CDR2 SVGAGI come from the germline V gene. This CDR3 spans 14 amino acids. V lost 7 bases to trimming and J lost 6 bases; unmatched junction nucleotides: 8.